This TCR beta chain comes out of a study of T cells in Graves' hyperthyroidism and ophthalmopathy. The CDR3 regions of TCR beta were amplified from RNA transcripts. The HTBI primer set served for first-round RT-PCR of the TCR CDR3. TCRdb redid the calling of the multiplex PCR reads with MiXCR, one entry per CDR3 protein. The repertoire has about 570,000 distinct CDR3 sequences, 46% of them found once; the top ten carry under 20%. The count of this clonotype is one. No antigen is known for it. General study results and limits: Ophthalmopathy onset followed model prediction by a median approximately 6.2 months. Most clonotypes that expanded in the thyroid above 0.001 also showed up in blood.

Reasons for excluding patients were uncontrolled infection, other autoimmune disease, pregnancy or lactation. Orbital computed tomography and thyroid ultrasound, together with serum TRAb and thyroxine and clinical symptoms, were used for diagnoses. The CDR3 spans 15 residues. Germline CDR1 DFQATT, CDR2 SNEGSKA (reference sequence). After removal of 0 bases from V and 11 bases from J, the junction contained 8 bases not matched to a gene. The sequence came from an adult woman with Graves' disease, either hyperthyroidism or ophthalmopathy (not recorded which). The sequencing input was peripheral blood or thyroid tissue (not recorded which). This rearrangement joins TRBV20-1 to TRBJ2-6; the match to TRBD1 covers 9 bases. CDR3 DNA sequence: TGCAGTGCTAGAGATGTGGGGACAGGGATCGACGTCCTGACTTTC. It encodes CSARDVGTGIDVLTF.